Sequencing of this T cell receptor (beta chain) was carried out in a study of untreated major depressive disorder. Study-level results: TRBV05-01 (Vbeta 5.1) usage was higher in CD4+ T cells of depressed patients than controls. Three preselected Vbeta families were the sole sequencing comparisons.

The CDR3 runs to 14 residues. The germline V gene has CDR1 MNHNS and CDR2 SASEGT. The V end lost 0 bases, the J end lost 7 bases, and 12 bases lay between the germline ends. Libraries were prepared by immunoSEQ multiplex PCR; TCRdb keeps only in-frame clonotypes and omits some of them. Found here are about 27,000 clones, around 90% of them singletons; the top ten hold roughly 0.72%. A word on this clone: Its antigen is unknown.

The sample comprised CD4+ T cells from PBMCs. This clonotype originated in a woman between 25 and 40 years old with major depressive disorder. The chain recombines TRBV6-1 with TRBJ1-2; a possible D gene is TRBD1 (5 bases). The CDR3 is CASSEAWQGVGYTF. CDR3 bases: TGTGCCAGCAGTGAAGCGTGGCAGGGAGTTGGCTACACCTTC.